This T cell receptor (beta chain) was found in a study of blood T cell repertoires in COVID-19. Study summary: Donors in the United States, Italy and Spain gave samples during acute or convalescent COVID-19. From T cells, B-cell-depleted T cells, or PBMCs came the material, which was cDNA or gDNA.

The germline V gene encodes CDR1 SGHRS and CDR2 YFSETQ. Between the trimmed V and J ends, which lost 4 bases and 0 bases, there was a span of 10 bases. The CDR3 is 14 residues long. As originally analysed: The authors estimated nucleated cell counts from reference gene primer amplification. Assay: immunoSEQ multiplex PCR; the TCRdb copy retains only in-frame clones and omits some. The V and J calls and clone size were taken over from that table, and D and trimming were inferred from the DNA. The data show 110,000 or so clones, 70% to 90% seen once. The genes are TRBV5-1 and TRBJ1-2, with a possible D match to TRBD1 (5 bases). The clonotype was recovered from a woman aged 45-65 years with acute or convalescent COVID-19. Sequenced input: peripheral blood. CDR3 nucleotides: TGCGCCAGCAGCCACAGGTGGGCTAACTATGGCTACACCTTC. Translating gives CASSHRWANYGYTF.